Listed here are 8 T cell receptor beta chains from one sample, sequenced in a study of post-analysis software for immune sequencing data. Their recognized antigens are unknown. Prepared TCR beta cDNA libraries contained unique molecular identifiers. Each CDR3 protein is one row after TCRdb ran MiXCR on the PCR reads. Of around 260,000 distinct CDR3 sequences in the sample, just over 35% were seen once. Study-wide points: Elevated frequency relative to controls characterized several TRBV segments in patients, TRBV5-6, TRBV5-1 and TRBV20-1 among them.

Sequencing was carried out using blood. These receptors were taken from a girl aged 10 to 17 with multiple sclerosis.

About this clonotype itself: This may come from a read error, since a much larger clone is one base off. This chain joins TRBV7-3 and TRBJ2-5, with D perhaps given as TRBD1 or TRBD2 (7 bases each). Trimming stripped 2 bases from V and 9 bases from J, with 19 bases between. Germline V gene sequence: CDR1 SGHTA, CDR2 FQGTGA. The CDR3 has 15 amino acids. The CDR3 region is CASSLRRGPGQAQYF. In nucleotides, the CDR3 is TGTGCCAGCAGCTTACGGCGGGGGCCCGGACAGGCCCAGTACTTC.

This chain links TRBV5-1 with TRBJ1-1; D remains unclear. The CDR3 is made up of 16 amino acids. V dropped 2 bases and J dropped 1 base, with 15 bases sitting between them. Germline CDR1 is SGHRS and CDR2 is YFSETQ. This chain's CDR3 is CASSFCCPLTNTEAFF. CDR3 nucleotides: TGCGCCAGCAGCTTTTGTTGTCCGCTGACGAACACTGAAGCTTTCTTT. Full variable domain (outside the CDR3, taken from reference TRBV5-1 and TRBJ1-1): KAGVTQTPRYLIKTRGQQVTLSCSPISGHRSVSWYQQTPGQGLQFLFEYFSETQRNKGNFPGRFSGRQFSNSRSEMNVSTLELGDSALYLCASSFCCPLTNTEAFFGQGTRLTVV.

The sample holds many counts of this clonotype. The CDR3 spells CASRGGLAGVNEQFF. The CDR3 coding sequence is TGTGCCAGCAGGGGGGGACTAGCGGGAGTCAATGAGCAGTTCTTC. This chain connects TRBV2 to TRBJ2-1, with 14 bases matching TRBD2. The CDR3 is made up of 15 amino acids. V gave up 6 bases and J gave up 6 bases; unmatched junction bases: 4. Germline-derived CDR1 and CDR2 are SNHLY and FYNNEI.

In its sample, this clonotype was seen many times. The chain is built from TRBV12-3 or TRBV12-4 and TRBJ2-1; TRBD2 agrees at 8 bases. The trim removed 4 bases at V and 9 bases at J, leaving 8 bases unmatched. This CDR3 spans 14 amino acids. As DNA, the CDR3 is TGTGCCAGCAGTTGGCGCGGGAGGCCGTCTGAGCAGTTCTTC. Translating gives CASSWRGRPSEQFF.

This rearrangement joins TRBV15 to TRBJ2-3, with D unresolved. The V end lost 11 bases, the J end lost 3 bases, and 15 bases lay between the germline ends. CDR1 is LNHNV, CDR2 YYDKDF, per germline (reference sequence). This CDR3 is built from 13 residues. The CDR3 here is CASGEYGTDTQYF. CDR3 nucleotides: TGTGCCTCCGGAGAGTACGGAACAGATACGCAGTATTTT.

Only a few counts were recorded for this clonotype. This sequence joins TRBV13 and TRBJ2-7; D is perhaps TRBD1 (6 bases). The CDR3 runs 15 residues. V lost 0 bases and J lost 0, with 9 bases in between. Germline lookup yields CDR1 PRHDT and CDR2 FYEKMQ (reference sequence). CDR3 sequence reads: CASSLGRGSSYEQYF. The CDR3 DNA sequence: TGTGCCAGCAGCTTAGGTAGGGGGAGCTCCTACGAGCAGTACTTC.

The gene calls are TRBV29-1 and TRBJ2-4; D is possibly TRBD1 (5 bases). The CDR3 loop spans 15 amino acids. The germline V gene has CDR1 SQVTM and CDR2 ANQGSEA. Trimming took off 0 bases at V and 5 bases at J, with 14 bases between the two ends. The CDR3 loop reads CSVEEYGRAQNIQYF. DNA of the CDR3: TGCAGCGTTGAAGAGTATGGCAGGGCCCAAAACATTCAGTACTTC.

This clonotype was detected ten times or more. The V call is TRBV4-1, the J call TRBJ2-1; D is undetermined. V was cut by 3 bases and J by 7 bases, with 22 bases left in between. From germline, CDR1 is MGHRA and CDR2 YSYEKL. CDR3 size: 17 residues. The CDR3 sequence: CASSQVNFVGPRNEQFF. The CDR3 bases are TGCGCCAGCAGCCAGGTAAACTTCGTCGGGCCGAGGAATGAGCAGTTCTTC.